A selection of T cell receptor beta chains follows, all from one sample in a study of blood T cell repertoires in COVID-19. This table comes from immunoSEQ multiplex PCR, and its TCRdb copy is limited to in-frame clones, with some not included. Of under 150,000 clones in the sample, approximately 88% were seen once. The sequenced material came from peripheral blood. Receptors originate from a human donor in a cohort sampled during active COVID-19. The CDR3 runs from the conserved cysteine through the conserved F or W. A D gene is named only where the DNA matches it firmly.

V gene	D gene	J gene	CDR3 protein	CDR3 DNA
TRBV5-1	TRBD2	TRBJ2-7	CASSPRAGGSYEQYF	TGCGCCAGCAGCCCGAGGGCGGGGGGCTCCTACGAGCAGTACTTC
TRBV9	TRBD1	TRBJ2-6	CASSEGTGFAGANVLTF	TGTGCCAGCAGCGAGGGGACAGGCTTCGCTGGGGCCAACGTCCTGACTTTC
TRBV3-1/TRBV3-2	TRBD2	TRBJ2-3	CASSRELGLATDTQYF	TGTGCCAGCAGCCGAGAGCTAGGACTAGCAACAGATACGCAGTATTTT
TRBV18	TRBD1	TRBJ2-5	CASSRGQGLETQYF	TGTGCCAGCTCACGAGGACAGGGGCTGGAGACCCAGTACTTC
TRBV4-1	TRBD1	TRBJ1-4	CASSPGRDRVGVEKLFF	TGCGCCAGCAGCCCCGGCCGGGACAGGGTCGGCGTTGAAAAACTGTTTTTT
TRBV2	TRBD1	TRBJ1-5	CASSGGGQDQPQHF	TGTGCCAGCAGTGGAGGGGGACAGGATCAGCCCCAGCATTTT
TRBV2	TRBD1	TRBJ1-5	CASSVDRGQADSNQPQHF	TGTGCCAGCAGTGTTGACAGGGGGCAGGCCGATAGCAATCAGCCCCAGCATTTT
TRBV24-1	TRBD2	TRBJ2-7	CATKGLENSYEQYF	TGTGCCACCAAGGGACTAGAGAACTCCTACGAGCAGTACTTC
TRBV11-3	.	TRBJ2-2	CASSLGLDTYTGELFF	TGTGCCAGCAGCTTAGGCCTGGACACATATACCGGGGAGCTGTTTTTT
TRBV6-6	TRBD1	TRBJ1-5	CASRNTGGPNQPQHF	TGTGCCAGCAGGAATACAGGGGGGCCCAATCAGCCCCAGCATTTT
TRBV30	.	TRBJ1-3	CAWSVQGFGNTIYF	TGTGCCTGGAGTGTGCAGGGTTTCGGAAACACCATATATTTT
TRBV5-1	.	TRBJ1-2	CASSSTGANYGYTF	TGCGCCAGCAGTTCGACAGGAGCTAACTATGGCTACACCTTC
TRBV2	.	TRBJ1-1	CASSERQVMIAFF	TGTGCCAGCAGTGAACGGCAGGTCATGATTGCTTTCTTT
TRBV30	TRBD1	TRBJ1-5	CAWSAPLTGTYSNQPQHF	TGTGCCTGGAGTGCCCCCTTGACAGGGACATATAGCAATCAGCCCCAGCATTTT